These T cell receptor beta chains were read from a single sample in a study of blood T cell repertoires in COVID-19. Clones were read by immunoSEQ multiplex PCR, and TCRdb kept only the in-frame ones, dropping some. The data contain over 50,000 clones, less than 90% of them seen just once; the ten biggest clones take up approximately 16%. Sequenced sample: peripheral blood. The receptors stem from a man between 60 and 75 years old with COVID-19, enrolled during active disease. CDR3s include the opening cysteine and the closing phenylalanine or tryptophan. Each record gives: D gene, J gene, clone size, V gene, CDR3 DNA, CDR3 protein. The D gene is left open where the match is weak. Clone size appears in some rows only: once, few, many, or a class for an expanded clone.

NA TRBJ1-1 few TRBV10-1 TGCGCCAGCTCGAGTGGCCCCAGCGTTGAAGCTTTCTTT CASSSGPSVEAFF
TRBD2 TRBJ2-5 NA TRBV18 TGTGCCAGCTCACCAGGACTAGCGGGGGAGACCCAGTACTTC CASSPGLAGETQYF
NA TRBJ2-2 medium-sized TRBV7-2 TGTGCCAGCAGCCGTAATAGCGCGAACACCGGGGAGCTGTTTTTT CASSRNSANTGELFF
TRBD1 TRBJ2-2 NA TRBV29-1 TGCAGCGTCAATCCGGGACAGCTGAACACCGGGGAGCTGTTTTTT CSVNPGQLNTGELFF
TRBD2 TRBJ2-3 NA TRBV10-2 TGCGCCAGCACCTTACTAGCGCCACCCCAAGATACGCAGTATTTT CASTLLAPPQDTQYF
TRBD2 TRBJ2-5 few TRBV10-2 TGCGCCAGCAGAGAGGGACTAGCGGGGATATTCTGGGGAGAGACCCAGTACTTC CASREGLAGIFWGETQYF
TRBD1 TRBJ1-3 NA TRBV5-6 TGTGCCAGCAGCCGAAGGACAGGGCTCTCTGGAAACACCATATATTTT CASSRRTGLSGNTIYF
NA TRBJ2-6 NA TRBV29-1 TGCAGCGTTGCCGGTACCGGGGCCAACGTCCTGACTTTC CSVAGTGANVLTF
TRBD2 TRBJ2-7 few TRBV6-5 TGTGCCAGCAGTTACACAGCGGGGTTAGGTTACGAGCAGTACTTC CASSYTAGLGYEQYF
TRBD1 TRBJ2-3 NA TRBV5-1 TGCGCCAGCAGCCTACAGGGGGTAGACACAGATACGCAGTATTTT CASSLQGVDTDTQYF
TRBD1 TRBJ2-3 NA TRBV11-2 TGTGCCAGCAGCCTCGGACAGGGGGCCGCAGATACGCAGTATTTT CASSLGQGAADTQYF
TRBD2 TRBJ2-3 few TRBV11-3 TGTGCCAGCAGCTCCGGGACTAGCGGGAGAGGAGATACGCAGTATTTT CASSSGTSGRGDTQYF
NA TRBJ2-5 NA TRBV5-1 TGCGCCAGCAGCTTGAGGGGACAAATGAACCCAGAGACCCAGTACTTC CASSLRGQMNPETQYF
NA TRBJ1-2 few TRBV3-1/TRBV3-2 TGTGCGACCCGGGAGGGTTTGGGCTACACCTTC CATREGLGYTF
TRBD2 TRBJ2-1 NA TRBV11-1 TGTGCCAGCAGCTCAAGTAGGACTAGTGTCAATGAGCAGTTCTTC CASSSSRTSVNEQFF
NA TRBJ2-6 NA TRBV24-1 TGTGCCACCAGTGGTCCCAGCGACTCTGGGGCCAACGTCCTGACTTTC CATSGPSDSGANVLTF
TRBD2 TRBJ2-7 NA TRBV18 TGTGCCAGCTCACCCGGACTAGCAGGAGCATTTTTCCACGAGCAGTACTTC CASSPGLAGAFFHEQYF
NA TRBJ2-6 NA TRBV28 TGTGCCAGCAGTTTGGGGCTCGGACAGACCTCTGGGGCCAACGTCCTGACTTTC CASSLGLGQTSGANVLTF
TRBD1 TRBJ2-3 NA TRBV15 TGTGCCACCGTTGACAGGGGAATGGGCACAGATACGCAGTATTTT CATVDRGMGTDTQYF
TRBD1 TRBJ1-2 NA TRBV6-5 TGTGCCAGCAGCTTACCGGGACAGGGTTATGGCTACACCTTC CASSLPGQGYGYTF
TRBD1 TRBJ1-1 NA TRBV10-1 TGCGCCAGCAGTTGGGACAGGGGAAACACTGAAGCTTTCTTT CASSWDRGNTEAFF
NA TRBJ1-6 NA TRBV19 TGTGCCAGTAATAGTCAGGGCTTTAATTCACCCCTCCACTTT CASNSQGFNSPLHF
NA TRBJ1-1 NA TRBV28 TGTGCCAGCAGTCGAGGGGGGGGGAACACTGAAGCTTTCTTT CASSRGGGNTEAFF
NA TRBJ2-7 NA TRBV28 TGTGCCAGCAGTTGGGGGGTTTACGAGCAGTACTTC CASSWGVYEQYF
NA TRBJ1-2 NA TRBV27 TGTGCCAGCAGTTCGCCCGGGGGGCGATATGGCTACACCTTC CASSSPGGRYGYTF
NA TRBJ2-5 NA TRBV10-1 TGCGCCAGCGGCGGACTGGACCTAAAGAACAGGGACCCCTCAGAGACCCAGTACTTC CASGGLDLKNRDPSETQYF
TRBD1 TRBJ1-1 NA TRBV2 TGTGCCAGCAGTAGGACAGGGGTGGAAACTGAAGCTTTCTTT CASSRTGVETEAFF
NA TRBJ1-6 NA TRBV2 TGTGCCAGCAGTTACACGGACTCGGGTTCACCCCTCCACTTT CASSYTDSGSPLHF
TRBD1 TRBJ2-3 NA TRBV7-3 TGTGCCAGCAGTAGGACAGGGGGCGTTGATACGCAGTATTTT CASSRTGGVDTQYF
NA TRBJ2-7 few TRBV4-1 TGCGCCAGCAGCCAACAGGTCGGACTGTCCTACGAGCAGTACTTC CASSQQVGLSYEQYF
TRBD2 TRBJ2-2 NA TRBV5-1 TGCGCCAGCAGCTTGGCCACAACTAGCGGGAGCACCGGGGAGCTGTTTTTT CASSLATTSGSTGELFF
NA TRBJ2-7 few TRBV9 TGTGCCAGCAGCGTAATCGGTTCAGGTGAGCAGTACTTC CASSVIGSGEQYF
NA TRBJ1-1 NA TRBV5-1 TGCGCCAGCAGCTTGGTTCCAGGGACTTTGAATTACGCTGAAGCTTTCTTT CASSLVPGTLNYAEAFF
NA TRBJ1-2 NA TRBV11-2 TGTGCCAGCAGCTTAGATCCCACGGGATCGGCCTATGGCTACACCTTC CASSLDPTGSAYGYTF
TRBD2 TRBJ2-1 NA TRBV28 TGTGCCAGCAGTCAAGCCAGCGGGGGGGCTTATGAGCAGTTCTTC CASSQASGGAYEQFF
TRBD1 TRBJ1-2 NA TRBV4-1 TGCGCCAGCAGCCTATTAAGGGGGACAGGGGGCTACACCTTC CASSLLRGTGGYTF
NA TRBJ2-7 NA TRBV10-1 TGCGCCAGCAGTGAGTCAGTAGCGCCCCATGTTGGGCAGTACTTC CASSESVAPHVGQYF
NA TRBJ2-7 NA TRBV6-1 TGTGCCAGCAGTGAGGAGCTAGCCAACGAGCAGTACTTC CASSEELANEQYF
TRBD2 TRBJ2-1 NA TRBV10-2 TGCGCCAGCAGTGTAGCGGGAGGGCCTGGTGAGCAGTTCTTC CASSVAGGPGEQFF
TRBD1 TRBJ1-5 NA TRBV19 TGTGCCAGTAACCCTAACAGGGGTTATCAGCCCCAGCATTTT CASNPNRGYQPQHF
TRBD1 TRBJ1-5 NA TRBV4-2 TGTGCCAGCAGCCAAGATCCGGGACAGGGGGCTCAGCCCCAGCATTTT CASSQDPGQGAQPQHF
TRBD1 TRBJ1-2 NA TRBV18 TGTGCCAGCTCACAAACAGGGGGCGCCGACTATGGCTACACCTTC CASSQTGGADYGYTF
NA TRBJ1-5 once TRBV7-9 TGTGCCAGCAGCTTAATTAGTCAGCCCCAGCATTTT CASSLISQPQHF
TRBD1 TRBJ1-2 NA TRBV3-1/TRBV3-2 TGTGCCAGCAGCCCAGGGGGTAATGGCTACACCTTC CASSPGGNGYTF
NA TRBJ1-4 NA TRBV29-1 TGCAGCGTTGAAGAGCGGGGGGCAAACGAAAAACTGTTTTTT CSVEERGANEKLFF
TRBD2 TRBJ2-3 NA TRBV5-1 TGCGCCAGCAGCCCGGACGGGACTAGCGGGAGTACAGATACGCAGTATTTT CASSPDGTSGSTDTQYF
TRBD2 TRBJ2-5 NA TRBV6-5 TGTGCCAGCAGTTACTCGGGCGGGAGGGGGGAGACCCAGTACTTC CASSYSGGRGETQYF
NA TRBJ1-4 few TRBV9 TGTGCCAGCAGCCCCACAACTAATGAAAAACTGTTTTTT CASSPTTNEKLFF
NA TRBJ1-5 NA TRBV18 TGTGCCAGCTCACAAGGGGTGGGAATCAATCAGCCCCAGCATTTT CASSQGVGINQPQHF
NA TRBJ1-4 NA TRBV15 TGTGCCACCAGCAGAGCTTCAGCAACTAATGAAAAACTGTTTTTT CATSRASATNEKLFF
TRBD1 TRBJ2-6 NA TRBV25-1 TGTGCCAGCAGTGCCAAGGGACAGGTGTCTGGGGCCAACGTCCTGACTTTC CASSAKGQVSGANVLTF
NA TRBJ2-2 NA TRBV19 TGTGCCAGTAGTTCCCCGGGACACAACACCGGGGAGCTGTTTTTT CASSSPGHNTGELFF
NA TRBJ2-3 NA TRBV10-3 TGTGCCATCAGTGGCTCAGGGACAGATACGCAGTATTTT CAISGSGTDTQYF